One sample yielded the 2 T cell receptor beta chains listed below, sequenced in a study of cytomegalovirus exposure and HLA in healthy donors. Researchers ran the PCR with 60 Vbeta and 13 Jbeta primers. Measured with immunoSEQ multiplex PCR; TCRdb has only the in-frame clones, and not every one. This table has tens of thousands of clones, 76% appearing once. Sequencing input: PBMCs. Receptors were obtained from a male donor in good health and CMV-seronegative.

The V and J genes are TRBV5-1 and TRBJ2-1; 9 bases fit TRBD2. The CDR3 covers 15 residues. The V and J ends lost 1 base and 2 bases, in that order; junction bases with no gene match: 1. CDR1 and CDR2 (germline): SGHRS, YFSETQ. DNA of the CDR3: TGCGCCAGCAGCTTGAGACTAGCGGCCTACAATGAGCAGTTCTTC. It encodes CASSLRLAAYNEQFF.

V is TRBV28 and J is TRBJ2-1; TRBD2 agrees at 8 bases. The V segment lost 4 bases and the J segment 3 bases; nucleotides outside the gene matches: 5. This CDR3 has 15 amino acids. The germline V gene has CDR1 MDHEN and CDR2 SYDVKM. The CDR3 reads CASSSGGVDYNEQFF. The CDR3 DNA follows: TGTGCCAGCAGTTCGGGGGGGGTCGACTACAATGAGCAGTTCTTC.